This T cell receptor (beta chain) was documented in a study of cytomegalovirus exposure and HLA in healthy donors. Looking at the study overall: About four fifths of 350 to 400 genotyped donors fell in the Caucasian-associated ancestry cluster.

Study outcomes and limitations: Through in vitro validation, three CMV-associated chains were shown to be specific for CMV antigens. The study designated around 150 TCR beta chains cytomegalovirus-associated.

With regard to this clone: Its antigen is still unknown.

The CDR3 totals 13 residues. The germline V gene has CDR1 LNHDA and CDR2 SQIVND (reference sequence). J lost 3 bases, V lost 5 bases, and 2 bases had no gene match. The PCR was carried out with 60 Vbeta primers and 13 Jbeta primers. Here immunoSEQ multiplex PCR was the method, and the copy in TCRdb shows in-frame clones only, minus some. The data show about 190,000 clones, around 67% seen once. This TCR was sampled from a woman aged 25 to 45 in good health and CMV-seropositive. Input material: PBMCs. This chain uses TRBV19 with TRBJ2-7; 9 nucleotides align to TRBD1. CDR3 in amino acids: CASSRTGDYEQYF. CDR3 sequence (DNA): TGTGCCAGTAGTCGGACAGGGGACTACGAGCAGTACTTC.